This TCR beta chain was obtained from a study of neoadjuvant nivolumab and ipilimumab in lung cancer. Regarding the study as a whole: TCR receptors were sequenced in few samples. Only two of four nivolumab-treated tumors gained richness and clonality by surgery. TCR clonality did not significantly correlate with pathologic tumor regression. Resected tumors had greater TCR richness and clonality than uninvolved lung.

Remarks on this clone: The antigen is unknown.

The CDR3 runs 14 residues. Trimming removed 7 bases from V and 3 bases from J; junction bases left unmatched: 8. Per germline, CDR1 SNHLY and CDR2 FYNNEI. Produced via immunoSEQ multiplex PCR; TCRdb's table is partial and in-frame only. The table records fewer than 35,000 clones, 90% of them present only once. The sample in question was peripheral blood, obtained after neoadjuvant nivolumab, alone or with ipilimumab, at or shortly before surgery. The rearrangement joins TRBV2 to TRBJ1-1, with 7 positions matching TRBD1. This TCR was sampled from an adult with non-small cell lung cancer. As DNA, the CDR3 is TGTGCCAGCACGACAGGGCCCTCGGACACTGAAGCTTTCTTT. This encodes CASTTGPSDTEAFF.